The clone carrying this TCR beta chain occurred once. The data were obtained in a study of blood T cell repertoires in COVID-19. The germline V and J ends were trimmed by 0 bases and 8 bases, with 10 bases remaining between them. The CDR3 has 13 residues. Germline loops: CDR1 LGHDT, CDR2 YNNKEL (reference sequence). Method: immunoSEQ multiplex PCR; TCRdb's copy keeps in-frame clones and lacks some. Here the sample spans some 350,000 clones, about 90% being singletons. The receptor comes from a woman aged 25 to 39 who had recovered from COVID-19. V is TRBV3-1 (or the pseudogene TRBV3-2) and J is TRBJ1-2; D remains unclear. Material: PBMCs or T cells enriched from blood (not recorded which). The CDR3 DNA reads as TGTGCCAGCAGCCAAGATCTTCTAGCGGGCTACACCTTC. Translation gives CASSQDLLAGYTF.